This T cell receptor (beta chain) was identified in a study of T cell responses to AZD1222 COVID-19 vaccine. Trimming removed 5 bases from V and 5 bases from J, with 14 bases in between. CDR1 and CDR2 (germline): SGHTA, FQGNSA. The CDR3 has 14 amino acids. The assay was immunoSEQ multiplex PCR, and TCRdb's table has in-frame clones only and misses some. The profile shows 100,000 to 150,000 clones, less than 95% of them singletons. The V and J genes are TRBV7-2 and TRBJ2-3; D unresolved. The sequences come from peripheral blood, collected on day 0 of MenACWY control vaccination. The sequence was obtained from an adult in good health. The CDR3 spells CASSPRSALDTQYF. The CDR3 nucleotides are TGTGCCAGCAGCCCACGGAGTGCGTTAGATACGCAGTATTTT.